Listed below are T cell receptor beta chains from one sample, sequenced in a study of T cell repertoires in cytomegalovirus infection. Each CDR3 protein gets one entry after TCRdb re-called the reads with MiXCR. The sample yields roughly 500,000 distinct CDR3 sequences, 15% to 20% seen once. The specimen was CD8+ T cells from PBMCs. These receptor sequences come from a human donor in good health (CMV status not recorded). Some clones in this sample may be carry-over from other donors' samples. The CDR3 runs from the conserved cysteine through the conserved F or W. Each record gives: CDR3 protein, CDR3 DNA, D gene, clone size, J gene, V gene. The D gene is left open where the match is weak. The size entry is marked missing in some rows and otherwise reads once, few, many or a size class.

CASSSPDRGTNYGYTF	TGTGCCAGCAGTTCCCCGGACAGGGGAACTAACTATGGCTACACCTTC	TRBD1	.	TRBJ1-2	TRBV12-3/TRBV12-4
CASSLQGAGETQYF	TGTGCCAGCAGCTTGCAGGGGGCTGGGGAGACCCAGTACTTC	TRBD1	many	TRBJ2-5	TRBV11-3
CASSYSIYLPEAFF	TGTGCCAGCAGTTACTCGATCTACCTACCTGAAGCTTTCTTT	.	few	TRBJ1-1	TRBV6-5
CASSLGDRGQYTEAFF	TGTGCCAGCAGCTTAGGTGACAGGGGCCAGTACACTGAAGCTTTCTTT	TRBD1	many	TRBJ1-1	TRBV7-9
CASSSPWTGELFF	TGTGCCAGCAGTTCTCCCTGGACCGGGGAGCTGTTTTTT	.	.	TRBJ2-2	TRBV27
CASSLSYGEAFF	TGTGCCAGCAGTTTATCCTACGGTGAAGCTTTCTTT	.	many	TRBJ1-1	TRBV27
CASSSTGRPYEQYF	TGTGCCAGCAGCTCGACAGGGCGGCCCTACGAGCAGTACTTC	TRBD1	many	TRBJ2-7	TRBV11-2
CASRHRDRANYGYTF	TGTGCCAGCAGACACCGGGACAGAGCGAACTATGGCTACACCTTC	TRBD1	many	TRBJ1-2	TRBV6-1
CASSFGEGGYGYTF	TGTGCCAGCAGCTTCGGGGAGGGCGGCTATGGCTACACCTTC	.	many	TRBJ1-2	TRBV11-1
CASRPQGYEQYF	TGTGCCAGCAGGCCTCAGGGCTACGAGCAGTACTTC	.	many	TRBJ2-7	TRBV11-2
CASWSGEQGGNQPQHF	TGTGCCAGCTGGTCGGGGGAACAGGGCGGGAATCAGCCCCAGCATTTT	.	few	TRBJ1-5	TRBV6-1
CASSQVHGKRSEQFF	TGCGCCAGCAGCCAAGTTCACGGCAAGCGAAGTGAGCAGTTCTTC	.	.	TRBJ2-1	TRBV4-1
CASSPQGLADLNEQFF	TGTGCCAGCTCACCACAGGGACTAGCGGACCTTAATGAGCAGTTCTTC	TRBD2	.	TRBJ2-1	TRBV18
CASSLDTAEQFF	TGTGCCAGCAGCTTAGATACGGCTGAGCAGTTCTTC	.	.	TRBJ2-1	TRBV7-9
CASSLSGLAGYSYNEQFF	TGTGCCAGCAGCTTATCGGGACTAGCGGGGTACTCCTACAATGAGCAGTTCTTC	TRBD2	many	TRBJ2-1	TRBV11-1
CASSWGAQETQYF	TGTGCCAGCAGCTGGGGCGCCCAAGAGACCCAGTACTTC	.	many	TRBJ2-5	TRBV7-9
CASSYGGGLTDTQYF	TGTGCCAGCAGTTATGGTGGGGGCCTCACAGATACGCAGTATTTT	.	many	TRBJ2-3	TRBV6-5
CASIPSLGASSGNTIYF	TGTGCCAGCATCCCCAGTTTAGGGGCGAGCTCTGGAAACACCATATATTTT	.	many	TRBJ1-3	TRBV12-3/TRBV12-4
CASSRLAGAHNEQFF	TGTGCCAGCAGTCGACTAGCGGGAGCCCACAATGAGCAGTTCTTC	TRBD2	many	TRBJ2-1	TRBV6-1
CASSSRDRETSPLHF	TGTGCCAGCAGTAGCCGGGACAGGGAAACCTCACCCCTCCACTTT	TRBD1	many	TRBJ1-6	TRBV12-3/TRBV12-4
CASSKTSGSQNEQYF	TGTGCCAGCAGCAAGACTAGCGGGAGTCAGAACGAGCAGTACTTC	TRBD2	many	TRBJ2-7	TRBV7-9
CASNIETGEGYNEQFF	TGTGCCAGTAACATAGAGACAGGAGAAGGCTACAATGAGCAGTTCTTC	.	many	TRBJ2-1	TRBV19
CASGGDTNEKLFF	TGTGCCAGCGGAGGGGATACTAATGAAAAACTGTTTTTT	.	many	TRBJ1-4	TRBV7-9
CASSSGSQRQFFNEQFF	TGTGCCAGCAGCTCAGGATCTCAGAGACAGTTTTTCAATGAGCAGTTCTTC	.	.	TRBJ2-1	TRBV7-6
CASSYSQGSSYNEQFF	TGTGCCAGCAGTTACTCACAGGGTAGCTCCTACAATGAGCAGTTCTTC	.	few	TRBJ2-1	TRBV6-6
CASSQDRVQGNNEAFF	TGCGCCAGCAGCCAAGACCGGGTACAAGGGAACAATGAAGCTTTCTTT	.	.	TRBJ1-1	TRBV4-1
CASILGQGFGETQYF	TGTGCCAGCATTCTGGGACAGGGGTTCGGAGAGACCCAGTACTTC	TRBD1	.	TRBJ2-5	TRBV6-6
CSAEWTAGQGLSYNEQFF	TGCAGTGCCGAATGGACAGCCGGCCAAGGGCTTTCCTACAATGAGCAGTTCTTC	.	.	TRBJ2-1	TRBV20-1